This TCR beta chain was found in a study of cytomegalovirus exposure and HLA in healthy donors. Study observations and caveats: The study reported that TCR beta sequences accurately predicted HLA-A and HLA-B alleles in most subjects.

A note on this clone: Its antigen is as yet unknown.

This PCR relied on a set of 60 Vbeta primers and 13 Jbeta primers. Measured with immunoSEQ multiplex PCR; TCRdb has only the in-frame clones, and not every one. Altogether 150,000 to 200,000 clones are present, around 79% being singletons, with the ten largest covering about 1.6%. Sequencing used PBMCs. The clonotype comes from a woman aged 45-65 years in good health and CMV-seronegative.

CDR3: CASSVGTKAAGDTQYF. The CDR3 region has the DNA TGTGCCAGCAGCGTAGGAACAAAAGCAGCAGGAGATACGCAGTATTTT. The chain employs TRBV9 and TRBJ2-3; D is undetermined. In germline, CDR1 is SGDLS, CDR2 YYNGEE. The CDR3 has 16 residues. V was pared by 0 bases and J by 5 bases, with 16 bases between. Combining the CDR3 with reference TRBV9 and TRBJ2-3 gives the whole variable domain DSGVTQTPKHLITATGQRVTLRCSPRSGDLSVYWYQQSLDQGLQFLIQYYNGEERAKGNILERFSAQQFPDLHSELNLSSLELGDSALYFCASSVGTKAAGDTQYFGPGTRLTVL.